Listed below are T cell receptor beta chains from one sample, sequenced in a study of T cell repertoires in cytomegalovirus infection. TCRdb ran MiXCR on the reads and lists one entry per CDR3 protein. This table holds approximately 500,000 distinct CDR3 sequences, about 11% found once. The specimen sequenced was PBMCs. These TCRs come from a human donor in good health (CMV status not recorded). Some clones in this sample may be carry-over from other donors' samples. Each CDR3 is given with its conserved first and last residue. Each record gives: D gene, clone size, J gene, V gene, CDR3 DNA, CDR3 protein. D genes are given only for firm matches. For some rows the clone size is stated as once, few or many, or as a class when expanded; others skip it.

d_call: .; clone_size: .; j_call: TRBJ1-2; v_call: TRBV5-4; cdr3_nt: TGTGCCAGCAGCCGTGGTGGTTCAGGGTTGAACTATGGCTACACCTTC; cdr3_aa: CASSRGGSGLNYGYTF
d_call: .; clone_size: .; j_call: TRBJ1-2; v_call: TRBV7-3; cdr3_nt: TGTGCCACCAAGGATGGGGGCTATGGCTACACCTTC; cdr3_aa: CATKDGGYGYTF
d_call: TRBD1; clone_size: .; j_call: TRBJ2-1; v_call: TRBV5-6; cdr3_nt: TGTGCCAGCAGCTCAAGGGACAGGGGGTACATTGGGAATGAGCAGTTCTTC; cdr3_aa: CASSSRDRGYIGNEQFF
d_call: .; clone_size: few; j_call: TRBJ2-2; v_call: TRBV25-1; cdr3_nt: TGTGCCAGCAGTGCCAGGTCGAACACCGGGGAGCTGTTTTTT; cdr3_aa: CASSARSNTGELFF
d_call: TRBD1; clone_size: once; j_call: TRBJ1-2; v_call: TRBV20-1; cdr3_nt: TGCAGTGCTAGGCCGGGACAGGGTCCTCTGTATGGCTACACCTTC; cdr3_aa: CSARPGQGPLYGYTF
d_call: TRBD1; clone_size: many; j_call: TRBJ1-2; v_call: TRBV7-9; cdr3_nt: TGTGCCAGCAGCTCAAGACAGGGGACGATGGCTAACTATGGCTACACCTTC; cdr3_aa: CASSSRQGTMANYGYTF
d_call: TRBD2; clone_size: many; j_call: TRBJ2-1; v_call: TRBV28; cdr3_nt: TGTGCCAGCAGTAGTCCTAGGACTAGCGGGAGCGATGAGCAGTTCTTC; cdr3_aa: CASSSPRTSGSDEQFF
d_call: .; clone_size: many; j_call: TRBJ1-2; v_call: TRBV7-9; cdr3_nt: TGTGCCAGCAGCTCTGAGGGGTTAGGCTACACCTTC; cdr3_aa: CASSSEGLGYTF
d_call: .; clone_size: many; j_call: TRBJ2-7; v_call: TRBV5-6; cdr3_nt: TGTGCCAGCAGCACGGGACTCCAGGAGGACGAGCAGTACTTC; cdr3_aa: CASSTGLQEDEQYF
d_call: TRBD1; clone_size: few; j_call: TRBJ2-6; v_call: TRBV10-3; cdr3_nt: TGTGCCATCATGGGACAGGGGACTGGGGCCAACGTCCTGACTTTC; cdr3_aa: CAIMGQGTGANVLTF
d_call: .; clone_size: .; j_call: TRBJ2-4; v_call: TRBV5-1; cdr3_nt: TGCGCCAGCAGGGGGCCGATGGGCAACATTCAGTACTTC; cdr3_aa: CASRGPMGNIQYF
d_call: TRBD1; clone_size: many; j_call: TRBJ2-2; v_call: TRBV11-3; cdr3_nt: TGTGCCAGCAGCTTGGGATTCGGACAGGGACGGGACACCGGGGAGCTGTTTTTT; cdr3_aa: CASSLGFGQGRDTGELFF
d_call: TRBD1; clone_size: many; j_call: TRBJ1-1; v_call: TRBV2; cdr3_nt: TGTGCCAGCAGTGCCAGACAGGGCACTGAAGCTTTCTTT; cdr3_aa: CASSARQGTEAFF
d_call: .; clone_size: few; j_call: TRBJ1-1; v_call: TRBV19; cdr3_nt: TGTGCCAGTAGTCCAGGCCCTGGACAGCTGAACACTGAAGCTTTCTTT; cdr3_aa: CASSPGPGQLNTEAFF
d_call: .; clone_size: many; j_call: TRBJ1-1; v_call: TRBV18; cdr3_nt: TGTGCCAGCTCACTGAACAACCCCGGCGGAGTGGGCACTGAAGCTTTCTTT; cdr3_aa: CASSLNNPGGVGTEAFF
d_call: .; clone_size: many; j_call: TRBJ1-4; v_call: TRBV6-2/TRBV6-3; cdr3_nt: TGTGCCAGCAACGATAGGGGTGAAAAACTGTTTTTT; cdr3_aa: CASNDRGEKLFF
d_call: TRBD1; clone_size: .; j_call: TRBJ1-4; v_call: TRBV2; cdr3_nt: TGTGCCAGCAAGGGGACAGGGGGGGAACGAAAACTGTTTTTT; cdr3_aa: CASKGTGGERKLFF
d_call: TRBD1; clone_size: many; j_call: TRBJ1-5; v_call: TRBV7-2; cdr3_nt: TGTGCCAGCAGCTCCGACAGGGAAGGCAATCAGCCCCAGCATTTT; cdr3_aa: CASSSDREGNQPQHF
d_call: .; clone_size: many; j_call: TRBJ2-5; v_call: TRBV20-1; cdr3_nt: TGCAGTGCTAGAGAAAGGTTTGGGGAGACCCAGTACTTC; cdr3_aa: CSARERFGETQYF
d_call: TRBD1; clone_size: few; j_call: TRBJ1-2; v_call: TRBV27; cdr3_nt: TGTGCCAGCAGTTCGGGGGCAGGGGGCAACGGCTACACCTTC; cdr3_aa: CASSSGAGGNGYTF
d_call: .; clone_size: few; j_call: TRBJ2-1; v_call: TRBV29-1; cdr3_nt: TGCAGCGTTGAACGTCAGGGTCCCAATGAGCAGTTCTTC; cdr3_aa: CSVERQGPNEQFF
d_call: TRBD2; clone_size: .; j_call: TRBJ2-7; v_call: TRBV13; cdr3_nt: TGTGCCAGCAGCCCTAGCGGGAGTTTTACCTACGAGCAGTACTTC; cdr3_aa: CASSPSGSFTYEQYF
d_call: .; clone_size: few; j_call: TRBJ1-2; v_call: TRBV12-3/TRBV12-4; cdr3_nt: TGTGCCAGCAGCGTCCGCCAAATGAACTATGGCTACACCTTC; cdr3_aa: CASSVRQMNYGYTF
d_call: TRBD1; clone_size: many; j_call: TRBJ1-1; v_call: TRBV27; cdr3_nt: TGTGCCAGCACCTTCGGGGACAGTGGGCGAACTGAAGCTTTCTTT; cdr3_aa: CASTFGDSGRTEAFF
d_call: .; clone_size: many; j_call: TRBJ1-1; v_call: TRBV5-6; cdr3_nt: TGTGCCAGCAGCTTGGATATGGGTCGGGCTGAAGCTTTCTTT; cdr3_aa: CASSLDMGRAEAFF
d_call: TRBD1; clone_size: .; j_call: TRBJ2-5; v_call: TRBV10-2; cdr3_nt: TGCGCCAGCAGTGAGATGGACAGGGGGCACGAGACCCAGTACTTC; cdr3_aa: CASSEMDRGHETQYF
d_call: TRBD1; clone_size: many; j_call: TRBJ1-4; v_call: TRBV6-1; cdr3_nt: TGTGCCAGCAAACAGGGGATGAGTCCCGCTACAGGTCCTAATGAAAAACTGTTTTTT; cdr3_aa: CASKQGMSPATGPNEKLFF
d_call: .; clone_size: many; j_call: TRBJ1-1; v_call: TRBV6-1; cdr3_nt: TGTGCCAGCACTCATACCGGAGAGGCTTTCTTT; cdr3_aa: CASTHTGEAFF
d_call: .; clone_size: many; j_call: TRBJ1-5; v_call: TRBV7-8; cdr3_nt: TGTGCCAGCATTCTGACAGCCCGGGCAGGTAGCAATCAGCCCCAGCATTTT; cdr3_aa: CASILTARAGSNQPQHF
d_call: TRBD1; clone_size: few; j_call: TRBJ2-1; v_call: TRBV6-5; cdr3_nt: TGTGCCAGCAGTTACGGGACAGGTACAAATGAGCAGTTCTTC; cdr3_aa: CASSYGTGTNEQFF
d_call: .; clone_size: .; j_call: TRBJ1-4; v_call: TRBV13; cdr3_nt: TGTGCCACCACAACAGGGAGAGGTGAAAAACTGTTTTTT; cdr3_aa: CATTTGRGEKLFF
d_call: .; clone_size: few; j_call: TRBJ1-2; v_call: TRBV30; cdr3_nt: TGTGCCTGGTCGTTGGAACGTAACTATGGCTACACCTTC; cdr3_aa: CAWSLERNYGYTF
d_call: .; clone_size: many; j_call: TRBJ2-1; v_call: TRBV11-1; cdr3_nt: TGTGCCAGCAGCCCAGGGGGCCGCGGCGGGAGTTTAAATGAGCAGTTCTTC; cdr3_aa: CASSPGGRGGSLNEQFF
d_call: TRBD1; clone_size: few; j_call: TRBJ1-1; v_call: TRBV20-1; cdr3_nt: TGCAGTGCTAGAGATTGGGGACAGGTGAACACTGAAGCTTTCTTT; cdr3_aa: CSARDWGQVNTEAFF
d_call: .; clone_size: .; j_call: TRBJ1-1; v_call: TRBV29-1; cdr3_nt: TGCAGCATAGGAAGACCAACTGAAGCTTTCTTT; cdr3_aa: CSIGRPTEAFF
d_call: .; clone_size: many; j_call: TRBJ2-2; v_call: TRBV11-1; cdr3_nt: TGTGCCAGCAGCCGCATTATCTCGAACACCGGGGAGCTGTTTTTT; cdr3_aa: CASSRIISNTGELFF
d_call: .; clone_size: many; j_call: TRBJ2-1; v_call: TRBV7-2; cdr3_nt: TGTGCCAGCAGCTTAGACCAGAATTACAATGAGCAGTTCTTC; cdr3_aa: CASSLDQNYNEQFF
d_call: .; clone_size: many; j_call: TRBJ1-2; v_call: TRBV28; cdr3_nt: TGTGCCAGCAGTTTAGCAGGGTACCAAGGCCCGAACTATGGCTACACCTTC; cdr3_aa: CASSLAGYQGPNYGYTF
d_call: .; clone_size: many; j_call: TRBJ1-2; v_call: TRBV7-2; cdr3_nt: TGTGCCAGCAGCTACCGATCGGGGGGCGGGAATGGCTACACCTTC; cdr3_aa: CASSYRSGGGNGYTF
d_call: .; clone_size: .; j_call: TRBJ1-2; v_call: TRBV29-1; cdr3_nt: TGCAGCGTTCCAGGGAATGTGGATGGCTACACCTTC; cdr3_aa: CSVPGNVDGYTF
d_call: .; clone_size: .; j_call: TRBJ1-1; v_call: TRBV5-1; cdr3_nt: TGCGCCAGCAGCCCTGACCTGGACAGAGTGAAAGCTTTCTTT; cdr3_aa: CASSPDLDRVKAFF